Each of the 7 T cell receptor beta chains below was sequenced from the same sample in a study of OX40 agonist ivuxolimab in advanced cancers. The receptor library was made with the immunoSEQ multiplex PCR assay. This is the immuneACCESS table as TCRdb keeps it, with only in-frame sequences that have V and J called. A part of the clones is gone; compared with another copy, unresolved V genes explain less than half, and the rest is unexplained. This sample comprises about 98,000 clones, approximately 90% of them detected only once. Under 0.55% of the sample is taken by the ten largest. This sample comprised CD4+ or CD8+ T cells sorted from blood, obtained in a trial of the OX40 agonist ivuxolimab. The origin of the receptors is an adult with an advanced solid tumor such as melanoma, head and neck, liver or kidney cancer.

The chain links TRBV7-3 to TRBJ2-7, with TRBD1 matching 7 bases. After removal of 5 bases from V and 1 base from J, the junction contained 5 bases not matched to a gene. Germline assignment: CDR1 SGHTA and CDR2 FQGTGA. The CDR3 runs 14 residues. The chain's CDR3 is CASSPRQGSYEQYF. Here the CDR3 DNA reads TGTGCCAGCAGCCCCCGACAGGGATCCTACGAGCAGTACTTC.

This clone was counted once. The DNA for the CDR3 is TGCGCCAGCAGCGCTACCGGGACAGGTCGAGAAAAACTGTTTTTT. It translates to CASSATGTGREKLFF. V gene TRBV4-1 combines with J gene TRBJ1-4; 8 nucleotides line up with TRBD1. The CDR3 is 15 amino acids. Losses at the gene ends were 5 bases for V and 8 bases for J; bases not matched to a gene: 10. Per germline, CDR1 MGHRA and CDR2 YSYEKL.

The chain carries TRBV5-1 and TRBJ1-3; D gene unclear. This CDR3 region has 13 residues. V was shortened by 0 bases and J by 4 bases, with 5 bases between the two germline ends. Germline V gene data show CDR1 as SGHRS and CDR2 as YFSETQ. This CDR3 reads CASSLGEGNTIYF. Written as DNA, the CDR3 is TGCGCCAGCAGCTTGGGTGAGGGAAACACCATATATTTT.

This clone was counted a single time. The chain employs TRBV19 and TRBJ1-2; tentative D call: TRBD1 (5 bases). V was clipped by 4 bases and J by 10 bases, with 22 bases between them. CDR1 LNHDA and CDR2 SQIVND come from the germline V gene (reference sequence). This CDR3 contains 15 residues. The CDR3 reads CASSTSHGTQLAYTF. In nucleotides, the CDR3 is TGTGCCAGTAGTACCTCACACGGGACGCAGTTGGCCTACACCTTC.

This clone was picked up one time. This rearrangement joins TRBV2 to TRBJ1-2; D gene uncertain. Trimming shortened V by 4 bases and J by 8 bases, and 14 bases separated the two germline ends. This CDR3 is built from 13 residues. The germline V gene has CDR1 SNHLY and CDR2 FYNNEI. CDR3 sequence: CASSGTGVDGYTF. For the CDR3, the DNA is TGTGCCAGCAGTGGCACCGGGGTAGACGGCTACACCTTC.

Notes on this clone: The CDR3 does not close with the conserved phenylalanine or tryptophan, likely indicating a read error. The gene calls are TRBV19 and TRBJ1-6; 10 bases line up with TRBD1. The V segment lost 7 bases and the J segment 7 bases; nucleotides outside the gene matches: 4. Germline V gives CDR1 LNHDA, CDR2 SQIVND (reference sequence). This CDR3 contains 14 residues. The CDR3 spells CASNRGQGNSPLHL. CDR3 DNA: TGTGCCAGTAACCGGGGACAGGGGAATTCACCCCTCCACCTT.

V is TRBV11-1 and J is TRBJ1-6, with D possibly being TRBD1 (5 bases). V gave up 5 bases and J gave up 7 bases, with 9 bases separating them. Per germline, CDR1 SGHAT and CDR2 FQDESV (reference sequence). The CDR3 is 13 amino acids. The CDR3 spells CASSQDMNSPLHF. CDR3 DNA sequence: TGTGCCAGCAGCCAGGACATGAATTCACCCCTCCACTTT.